Each of the 23 T cell receptor beta chains below was sequenced from the same sample in a study of CD8 T cells in ankylosing spondylitis. One entry per CDR3 protein, called by TCRdb with MiXCR from the 5' RACE reads. Of about 270,000 distinct CDR3 sequences listed, roughly 32% are singletons. Sequenced material: blood, either unsorted or a sorted T cell fraction (not recorded which). Receptor source: a male donor with ankylosing spondylitis or in good health (not recorded which).

The genes are TRBV12-3 or TRBV12-4 and TRBJ2-5; the D gene is possibly TRBD1 (5 bases). Trimming removed 6 bases from V and 0 bases from J, with 14 bases in between. The CDR3 has 15 amino acids. The CDR3 reads CASRYDAGYQETQYF. In DNA form, the CDR3 reads TGTGCCAGCAGATACGACGCAGGGTACCAAGAGACCCAGTACTTC.

This chain connects TRBV7-2 to TRBJ2-3; tentatively, D is TRBD1 (5 bases). The CDR3 contains 16 residues. V was clipped by 5 bases and J by 3 bases, with 18 bases between them. From germline, CDR1 is SGHTA and CDR2 FQGNSA. The CDR3 here is CASSHQGPGSTDTQYF. Written as DNA, the CDR3 is TGTGCCAGCAGCCACCAGGGCCCAGGGTCAACAGATACGCAGTATTTT.

This clonotype was seen once. The chain carries TRBV5-5 and TRBJ1-1; tentatively, D is TRBD1 (6 bases). This CDR3 is 15 amino acids long. Germline CDR1 and CDR2: SGHKS and YYEKEE (reference sequence). Trimming stripped 2 bases from V and 1 base from J, with 12 bases between. The CDR3 DNA reads as TGTGCCAGCAGCTTTGGGGGGGCCCAGAACACTGAAGCTTTCTTT. It translates to CASSFGGAQNTEAFF.

The table lists this clonotype with a few counts. The gene calls are TRBV4-2 and TRBJ2-3; D ambiguous. The CDR3 covers 16 residues. V lost 1 base and J 4 bases, leaving 15 bases between the germline ends. Germline V gene lookup returns CDR1 LGHNA and CDR2 YNFKEQ. The CDR3 spells CASSQGLPRSADTQYF. The CDR3 DNA follows: TGTGCCAGCAGCCAAGGACTGCCTCGGTCGGCAGATACGCAGTATTTT.

Ten or more counts support this clonotype. V is TRBV20-1 and J is TRBJ2-1, with a possible D match to TRBD2 (5 bases). The CDR3 contains 12 residues. Germline-derived CDR1 and CDR2 are DFQATT and SNEGSKA (reference sequence). V was cut by 6 bases and J by 7 bases, with 13 bases left in between. In DNA form, the CDR3 reads TGCAGTGCGGACTTTGGGGAAAATGAGCAGTTCTTC. It codes for CSADFGENEQFF.

This clonotype was counted only a few times. V is TRBV6-1 and J is TRBJ1-2, with 7 bases matching TRBD1. The trim removed 7 bases at V and 1 base at J, leaving 12 bases unmatched. The CDR3 runs 16 residues. CDR1 and CDR2 (germline): MNHNS, SASEGT. The CDR3 DNA sequence: TGTGCCAGCACCGAGGGGGCCTCCGATGATAACTATGGCTACACCTTC. This sequence encodes CASTEGASDDNYGYTF.

CDR3 coding DNA: TGCAGTGCTAGAGTGCGCGAAGGATGGGACCACGAGCAGTACTTC. This sequence encodes CSARVREGWDHEQYF. The chain is built from TRBV20-1 and TRBJ2-7; D is tentatively TRBD1 or TRBD2 (5 bases each). This CDR3 is built from 15 residues. Trimming removed 1 base from V and 5 bases from J, with 18 bases in between. Per germline, CDR1 DFQATT and CDR2 SNEGSKA (reference sequence).

The gene calls are TRBV11-2 and TRBJ2-7, with D unresolved. The CDR3 extends over 14 amino acids. Germline CDR1 reads SGHAT; CDR2 reads FQNNGV. The V and J ends lost 2 bases and 3 bases respectively, with 11 bases between them. In DNA form, the CDR3 reads TGTGCCAGCAGCTTAAACAACCTCAACTACGAGCAGTACTTC. Translation gives CASSLNNLNYEQYF.

The CDR3 sequence is CATSRDLGQTNTEAFF. CDR3 in DNA: TGTGCCACCAGCAGAGATCTAGGACAGACGAACACTGAAGCTTTCTTT. The gene calls are TRBV15 and TRBJ1-1; D may be TRBD1 (6 bases). V dropped 0 bases and J dropped 1 base, with 12 bases sitting between them. Looked up from germline, CDR1 is LNHNV and CDR2 is YYDKDF (reference sequence). CDR3 length: 16 residues.

This clonotype has a count of ten or more. V gene TRBV20-1 combines with J gene TRBJ2-5; D ambiguous. CDR1 and CDR2 (germline): DFQATT, SNEGSKA (reference sequence). This CDR3 contains 13 residues. V lost 4 bases and J 3 bases, leaving 12 bases between the germline ends. Here the CDR3 reads CSATRAVKETQYF. The CDR3, as DNA: TGCAGTGCTACCCGCGCAGTGAAAGAGACCCAGTACTTC.

This clonotype came up once. The chain links TRBV10-2 to TRBJ2-7; either TRBD1 or TRBD2 may supply D (5 bases each). The CDR3 length is 12 residues. With 7 bases removed from V and 7 bases from J, the gap between germline ends came to 14 bases. The germline V gene has CDR1 WSHSY and CDR2 SAAADI. The CDR3 loop is CASTGTPVEQYF. Written as DNA, the CDR3 is TGCGCCAGCACTGGGACCCCCGTGGAGCAGTACTTC.

This clonotype was recorded a few times. The chain joins TRBV5-1 to TRBJ2-7; a weak D match, TRBD1 (6 bases). Trimming took off 0 bases at V and 0 bases at J, with 7 bases between the two ends. Germline values: CDR1 SGHRS, CDR2 YFSETQ. The CDR3 is 14 amino acids. The CDR3 DNA sequence: TGCGCCAGCAGCTTGGGGGGGCTCTCCTACGAGCAGTACTTC. Protein: CASSLGGLSYEQYF.

This chain links TRBV4-2 with TRBJ2-5, with 8 positions matching TRBD2. Germline CDR1 LGHNA, CDR2 YNFKEQ. V trimming: 1 base; J trimming: 5 bases; junction bases outside the gene matches: 6. The CDR3 covers 15 residues. CDR3 sequence (DNA): TGTGCCAGCAGCCAAGTCGCCGGGGGGGTGGAGACCCAGTACTTC. Translating it yields CASSQVAGGVETQYF.

In this sample, this clonotype turned up a few times. The chain carries TRBV12-3 or TRBV12-4 and TRBJ2-7; 7 bases agree with TRBD1. J was trimmed by 0 bases and V by 9 bases; bases with no gene match: 5. This CDR3 has 13 amino acids. The chain's CDR3 is CASRTGDSYEQYF. For the CDR3, the DNA is TGTGCCAGTCGGACAGGCGACTCCTACGAGCAGTACTTC.

This clonotype was detected ten times or more. This chain uses TRBV6-5 with TRBJ2-5; D possibly corresponds to TRBD1 (6 bases). The CDR3 covers 14 residues. Trimming took off 4 bases at V and 4 bases at J, with 13 bases between the two ends. Looked up from germline, CDR1 is MNHEY and CDR2 is SVGAGI. As DNA, the CDR3 is TGTGCCAGCAGTTCTTTGGGACATGGAGAGACCCAGTACTTC. Its protein product is CASSSLGHGETQYF.

This clonotype was recorded once. The rearrangement uses TRBV5-1 and TRBJ1-1; possible D gene TRBD1, 6 bases. The germline gives CDR1 SGHRS, CDR2 YFSETQ. V was trimmed by 0 bases and J by 9 bases, leaving 15 bases between them. The CDR3 contains 14 residues. The CDR3 spells CASSLGTEPRKAFF. DNA of the CDR3: TGCGCCAGCAGCTTGGGGACAGAACCCCGGAAAGCTTTCTTT.

This clonotype was detected a few times. V is TRBV20-1 and J is TRBJ2-1, with TRBD1 matching over 9 bases. V was clipped by 5 bases and J by 7 bases; unmatched bases: 9. The CDR3 is 14 amino acids. Germline values: CDR1 DFQATT, CDR2 SNEGSKA (reference sequence). The CDR3: CSAGGGTGINEQFF. In DNA form, the CDR3 reads TGCAGTGCTGGCGGAGGGACAGGGATAAATGAGCAGTTCTTC.

V usage is TRBV20-1 and J usage is TRBJ2-1; D gene uncertain. V lost 4 bases, J lost 0 bases, and 7 bases lay in between. CDR1 and CDR2 from the germline V gene are DFQATT and SNEGSKA (reference sequence). The CDR3 is 13 amino acids. CDR3 loop: CSATLSSYNEQFF. The DNA of the CDR3 is TGCAGTGCTACCCTTAGCTCCTACAATGAGCAGTTCTTC.

The chain couples TRBV10-3 to TRBJ2-5, with D perhaps TRBD1 (6 bases). Trimming left V 4 bases short and J 1 base short, with 10 bases between. Germline assignment: CDR1 ENHRY and CDR2 SYGVKD. The CDR3 is made up of 14 amino acids. The CDR3 sequence: CAISVPDSQETQYF. DNA of the CDR3: TGTGCCATCAGTGTCCCGGACAGCCAAGAGACCCAGTACTTC.

The J gene is TRBJ2-3, the V gene TRBV20-1, with TRBD1 matching over 7 bases. Germline trimming cut 5 bases from V and 1 base from J; bases unmatched to any gene: 12. The CDR3 totals 16 residues. The V gene's germline CDR1 is DFQATT and CDR2 SNEGSKA (reference sequence). The CDR3 is CSAPDPGGTGTDTQYF. CDR3 nucleotide sequence: TGCAGTGCTCCAGACCCAGGGGGAACGGGCACAGATACGCAGTATTTT.

This clonotype was counted only a few times. As DNA, the CDR3 is TGTGCCAGCTCACCACAGGGACTAGCTGGGGGCCAAGAGACCCAGTACTTC. This gives the protein CASSPQGLAGGQETQYF. This sequence joins TRBV18 and TRBJ2-5, with 9 positions matching TRBD2. The length of the CDR3 is 17 residues. Germline V gene sequence: CDR1 KGHSH, CDR2 LQKENI. Germline trimming cut 1 base from V and 1 base from J; bases unmatched to any gene: 7.

This chain connects TRBV12-3 or TRBV12-4 to TRBJ2-3; 7 positions agree with TRBD1. The CDR3 sequence is 15 residues long. The V segment lost 3 bases and the J segment 2 bases; nucleotides outside the gene matches: 5. CDR3 residues: CASSFSGQSTDTQYF. The CDR3 DNA sequence: TGTGCCAGCAGTTTTTCGGGACAGTCCACAGATACGCAGTATTTT.

The V call is TRBV15, the J call TRBJ2-7, with 8 bases identical to TRBD1. CDR3 size: 14 residues. The germline gives CDR1 LNHNV, CDR2 YYDKDF (reference sequence). V lost 6 bases, J lost 0 bases, and 4 bases stayed unmatched. CDR3 DNA sequence: TGTGCCACCAGTAAGGGACAGGCCTCCTACGAGCAGTACTTC. Its protein is CATSKGQASYEQYF. Variable domain in full (rest from reference TRBV15 and TRBJ2-7): DAMVIQNPRYQVTQFGKPVTLSCSQTLNHNVMYWYQQKSSQAPKLLFHYYDKDFNNEADTPDNFQSRRPNTSFCFLDIRSPGLGDTAMYLCATSKGQASYEQYFGPGTRLTVT.